One sample yielded the 10 T cell receptor beta chains listed below, sequenced in a study of control samples from healthy donors and cancer patients. Data came from immunoSEQ multiplex PCR; TCRdb stores just in-frame clones and leaves some out. Found here are roughly 130,000 clones, approximately 91% of them singletons; the top ten hold roughly 3.4%. Sequenced: blood. The receptors come from a man aged 50 to 59 in good health.

The chain couples TRBV5-6 to TRBJ2-7, with 10 bases lining up with TRBD1. The germline CDR1 and CDR2 sequences are SGHDT and YYEEEE. The ends lost 2 bases at V and 4 bases at J; junction bases unmatched: 3. The CDR3 spans 14 residues. The CDR3 bases are TGTGCCAGCAGCTTTGGACAGGGGGGATACGAGCAGTACTTC. Translated, it gives CASSFGQGGYEQYF.

J is TRBJ1-2 and V is TRBV6-5; 9 nucleotides align to TRBD1. The CDR3 spans 14 residues. Looked up from germline, CDR1 is MNHEY and CDR2 is SVGAGI. Unmatched junction bases numbered 9, after V lost 7 bases and J lost 6 bases. The CDR3, as DNA: TGTGCCAGCACTAGGGACAGGGATGTGAATGGCTACACCTTC. Encoded protein: CASTRDRDVNGYTF.

The chain links TRBV5-1 to TRBJ2-1; unclear D gene. The CDR3 is 16 amino acids. Germline values: CDR1 SGHRS, CDR2 YFSETQ. Trimming cost V 0 bases and J 0 bases, with 10 bases left between them. CDR3 loop: CASSLATASSYNEQFF. For the CDR3, the DNA is TGCGCCAGCAGCTTGGCAACAGCTTCCTCCTACAATGAGCAGTTCTTC.

V gene TRBV12-1 combines with J gene TRBJ2-1; no check of the table's D call, TRBD2, against the DNA was made. TRBV12-1 is a documented pseudogene. The CDR3 loop spans 18 amino acids. The CDR3 DNA is TGTGCCAGCAGCTATAGCCCCCTCCCGGCCCTCGGCAAGTCGGAGCAGTTCTTC. It yields the protein CASSYSPLPALGKSEQFF.

This clone showed up just once. The V gene is TRBV5-1, the J gene TRBJ2-5, with 8 bases fitting TRBD1. This CDR3 comprises 14 residues. CDR1 is SGHRS and CDR2 is YFSETQ in the germline V gene. V shed 4 bases and J 5 bases; nucleotides not matched to a gene: 7. The DNA of the CDR3 is TGCGCCAGCAGCCCCTACAGGGGGACGGAGACCCAGTACTTC. Its protein product is CASSPYRGTETQYF. Full variable domain (missing parts from reference TRBV5-1 and TRBJ2-5): KAGVTQTPRYLIKTRGQQVTLSCSPISGHRSVSWYQQTPGQGLQFLFEYFSETQRNKGNFPGRFSGRQFSNSRSEMNVSTLELGDSALYLCASSPYRGTETQYFGPGTRLLVL.

V is TRBV7-9 and J is TRBJ2-1, with 13 bases lining up with TRBD2. The CDR3 sequence is 16 residues long. From germline, CDR1 is SEHNR and CDR2 FQNEAQ (reference sequence). V was clipped by 5 bases and J by 0 bases; unmatched bases: 1. This CDR3 is CASSRLAGGSYNEQFF. CDR3 nucleotide sequence: TGTGCCAGCAGCAGACTAGCGGGGGGCTCCTACAATGAGCAGTTCTTC.

The chain combines TRBV20-1 with TRBJ1-2; D gene uncertain. With 3 bases removed from V and 6 bases from J, the gap between germline ends came to 11 bases. The V gene's germline CDR1 is DFQATT and CDR2 SNEGSKA (reference sequence). CDR3 length equals 12 residues. CDR3 sequence reads: CSASWMVDGYTF. As DNA, the CDR3 is TGCAGTGCTAGTTGGATGGTCGATGGCTACACCTTC.

The CDR3 reads CASSQLAGNTIYF. As DNA, the CDR3 is TGTGCCAGCAGCCAGTTAGCTGGAAACACCATATATTTT. V and J are TRBV3-1 (or the pseudogene TRBV3-2) and TRBJ1-3; D is uncertain. Germline V gene lookup returns CDR1 LGHDT and CDR2 YNNKEL (reference sequence). The V and J ends lost 3 bases and 2 bases respectively, with 5 bases between them. The CDR3 runs to 13 residues.

The chain couples TRBV2 to TRBJ1-2, with no clear D. Germline V gene data show CDR1 as SNHLY and CDR2 as FYNNEI. V was clipped by 8 bases and J by 2 bases, with 6 bases between them. This CDR3 contains 11 residues. CDR3 DNA: TGTGCCAGCCACCAAAACTATGGCTACACCTTC. Protein product: CASHQNYGYTF.

The chain is built from TRBV6-5 and TRBJ1-5, with D unresolved. The germline V and J ends were trimmed by 6 bases and 6 bases, with 18 bases remaining between them. The germline V gene encodes CDR1 MNHEY and CDR2 SVGAGI. The CDR3 is 15 amino acids. The DNA for the CDR3 is TGTGCCAGCAGCGCTGACCCCGGGCTGCTTCAGCCCCAGCATTTT. Protein sequence: CASSADPGLLQPQHF.